The 24 T cell receptor beta chains given below trace back to one sample, sequenced in a study of pediatric ulcerative colitis. Data came from immunoSEQ multiplex PCR; TCRdb stores just in-frame clones and leaves some out. The sample has 65,000 or so clones; 70% to 90% are singletons. Specimen: blood. These receptors were collected from a boy younger than 18 with severe ulcerative colitis.

The chain links TRBV5-1 to TRBJ2-2, with 8 nucleotides matching TRBD1. This CDR3 region has 16 residues. The germline gives CDR1 SGHRS, CDR2 YFSETQ. The ends lost 2 bases at V and 0 bases at J; junction bases unmatched: 3. DNA of the CDR3: TGCGCCAGCAGCTTCTCAGGGGGCGCGAACACCGGGGAGCTGTTTTTT. Encoded protein: CASSFSGGANTGELFF. The whole variable domain, remainder taken from reference TRBV5-1 and TRBJ2-2, is KAGVTQTPRYLIKTRGQQVTLSCSPISGHRSVSWYQQTPGQGLQFLFEYFSETQRNKGNFPGRFSGRQFSNSRSEMNVSTLELGDSALYLCASSFSGGANTGELFFGEGSRLTVL.

The rearrangement links TRBV6-4 to TRBJ1-1; TRBD1 might be the D (6 bases). Trimming removed 4 bases from V and 1 base from J, with 10 bases in between. This CDR3 contains 14 residues. Germline V gene lookup returns CDR1 MRHNA and CDR2 SNTAGT. The CDR3 loop is CASSAGRGNTEAFF. CDR3 nucleotides: TGTGCCAGCAGTGCGGGCAGGGGGAACACTGAAGCTTTCTTT.

This chain uses TRBV30 with TRBJ2-4, with a tentative D call TRBD2 (5 bases). CDR1 and CDR2 (germline): GTSNPN, SVGIG (reference sequence). There are 15 residues in the CDR3. The ends were cut back, 4 bases at V and 0 bases at J, with 13 bases in the middle. In nucleotides, the CDR3 is TGTGCCTGGACAGGCGACTACGGAGCCAAAAACATTCAGTACTTC. Protein product: CAWTGDYGAKNIQYF.

The rearrangement joins TRBV9 to TRBJ2-1; D may be TRBD2 (6 bases). Trimming removed 1 base from V and 2 bases from J, with 13 bases in between. This CDR3 has 16 amino acids. Germline CDR1 SGDLS, CDR2 YYNGEE. In DNA form, the CDR3 reads TGTGCCAGCAGCGTACCCCAGCGGGTAGCCTACAATGAGCAGTTCTTC. It encodes CASSVPQRVAYNEQFF.

The chain uses TRBV7-9 and TRBJ2-7; 9 bases line up with TRBD2. V trimming: 1 base; J trimming: 5 bases; junction bases outside the gene matches: 6. Looked up from germline, CDR1 is SEHNR and CDR2 is FQNEAQ (reference sequence). The CDR3 has 15 amino acids. The DNA of the CDR3 is TGTGCCAGCAGCTTAGGAGCGGGAGGAAGGGACGAGCAGTACTTC. As protein: CASSLGAGGRDEQYF.

This clone appeared a few times. The rearrangement links TRBV11-2 to TRBJ1-4, with D possibly matching TRBD1 (6 bases). The CDR3 runs 14 residues. Germline V CDR1 and CDR2: SGHAT, FQNNGV. Trimming shortened V by 5 bases and J by 3 bases, and 10 bases separated the two germline ends. In DNA, the CDR3 is TGTGCCAGCAGCGAAGCAGGGGCTAATGAAAAACTGTTTTTT. Translation: CASSEAGANEKLFF.

V gene TRBV5-8 combines with J gene TRBJ1-5; the D is unclear. V was clipped by 0 bases and J by 3 bases, with 7 bases between them. The CDR3 has 14 amino acids. In germline, CDR1 is SGHTS, CDR2 YDEGEE. The CDR3 nucleotides read TGTGCCAGCAGCTTGGCGGCCCCCAATCAGCCCCAGCATTTT. Its translation: CASSLAAPNQPQHF.

The chain is built from TRBV6-5 and TRBJ1-1; maybe TRBD1 (6 bases). The V gene lost 6 bases and the J gene lost 3 bases, with 14 bases spanning the gap. Germline values: CDR1 MNHEY, CDR2 SVGAGI. This CDR3 is 14 amino acids long. The CDR3: CASSMDRPYTEAFF. The DNA of the CDR3 is TGTGCCAGCAGCATGGACAGACCCTACACTGAAGCTTTCTTT.

The sample holds one count of this clone. The CDR3 is CASSLRREANYGYTF. The CDR3 coding sequence is TGTGCCAGTAGTCTGCGAAGGGAAGCTAACTATGGCTACACCTTC. J is TRBJ1-2 and V is TRBV19; D gene uncertain. Germline CDR1 is LNHDA and CDR2 is SQIVND (reference sequence). This CDR3 region has 15 residues. V was trimmed by 5 bases and J by 0 bases, leaving 13 bases between them.

This chain links TRBV6-1 with TRBJ2-2; no clear D. This CDR3 has 14 amino acids. Germline CDR1 MNHNS, CDR2 SASEGT. Trimming stripped 7 bases from V and 0 bases from J, with 9 bases between. The CDR3 bases are TGTGCCAGCACCTGGACGGCGAACACCGGGGAGCTGTTTTTT. Residues: CASTWTANTGELFF.

The J gene is TRBJ2-1, the V gene TRBV29-1, with 11 bases identical to TRBD2. With V trimmed by 7 bases and J by 1 base, 6 bases remained unmatched. The CDR3 is 15 amino acids. Germline V lookup: CDR1 SQVTM, CDR2 ANQGSEA. CDR3 sequence (DNA): TGCAGCGCCGATGGACTAGCGGGTTCCTACAATGAGCAGTTCTTC. This gives the protein CSADGLAGSYNEQFF.

This clone was seen once. The CDR3: CASSRPGLAGDQLSISYNEQFF. CDR3 in DNA: TGTGCCAGCAGCCGACCGGGACTAGCGGGAGATCAACTCTCGATCTCCTACAATGAGCAGTTCTTC. The V and J genes are TRBV7-3 and TRBJ2-1; TRBD2 agrees at 14 bases. Germline assignment: CDR1 SGHTA and CDR2 FQGTGA. Losses at the gene ends were 5 bases for V and 0 bases for J; bases not matched to a gene: 18. The CDR3 loop spans 22 amino acids.

This clone came up once. The genes are TRBV6-1 and TRBJ2-2; TRBD2 agrees at 14 bases. Germline CDR1 MNHNS, CDR2 SASEGT. The CDR3 sequence is 17 residues long. Losses at the gene ends were 4 bases for V and 8 bases for J; bases not matched to a gene: 9. The chain's CDR3 is CASSAPGLAGVEGELFF. For the CDR3, the DNA is TGTGCCAGCAGTGCGCCGGGACTAGCGGGAGTAGAAGGGGAGCTGTTTTTT.

This chain uses TRBV30 with TRBJ2-1; D is unresolved. Germline CDR1 reads GTSNPN; CDR2 reads SVGIG (reference sequence). V lost 1 base and J lost 8, with 12 bases in between. CDR3 size: 13 residues. The CDR3 sequence is CAWSELSIDEQFF. The CDR3 coding sequence is TGTGCCTGGAGTGAGCTTAGCATCGATGAGCAGTTCTTC.

The rearrangement uses TRBV7-9 and TRBJ2-3, with TRBD2 matching 7 bases. Per germline, CDR1 SEHNR and CDR2 FQNEAQ (reference sequence). J was trimmed by 5 bases and V by 6 bases; bases with no gene match: 8. This CDR3 is 14 amino acids long. CDR3 loop: CASRVSSGVDTQYF. Here the CDR3 DNA reads TGTGCCAGCAGGGTGTCGAGCGGGGTAGATACGCAGTATTTT.

V and J are TRBV5-6 and TRBJ2-1, with D tentatively TRBD1 (6 bases). The V and J ends lost 5 bases and 1 base respectively, with 10 bases between them. This CDR3 is built from 14 residues. Germline values: CDR1 SGHDT, CDR2 YYEEEE. As DNA, the CDR3 is TGTGCCAGCAGTTTGACAGGTTCCTACAATGAGCAGTTCTTC. Amino acid sequence: CASSLTGSYNEQFF.

The chain has TRBV7-9 and TRBJ2-2; no firm D call. Trimming removed 1 base from V and 7 bases from J, with 4 bases in between. The CDR3 spans 12 residues. CDR1 and CDR2 from the germline V gene are SEHNR and FQNEAQ (reference sequence). The CDR3 coding sequence is TGTGCCAGCAGCTTAGTGTTCGGGGAGCTGTTTTTT. It translates to CASSLVFGELFF.

This chain connects TRBV19 to TRBJ2-7, with 8 bases that match TRBD2. CDR1 and CDR2 from the germline V gene are LNHDA and SQIVND (reference sequence). Trimming removed 1 base from V and 3 bases from J; junction bases left unmatched: 2. The CDR3 totals 14 residues. The CDR3 coding sequence is TGTGCCAGTAGTATAGTGGCGGGAGGCTACGAGCAGTACTTC. This sequence encodes CASSIVAGGYEQYF.

V is TRBV27 and J is TRBJ2-3; TRBD1 matches at 8 bases. The CDR3 contains 15 residues. V trimming: 4 bases; J trimming: 6 bases; junction bases outside the gene matches: 9. Per the germline V gene, CDR1 is MNHEY and CDR2 is SMNVEV (reference sequence). In nucleotides, the CDR3 is TGTGCCAGCAGTTCCTCGACAGGGGCCTGGGATACGCAGTATTTT. It encodes CASSSSTGAWDTQYF.

The rearrangement links TRBV19 to TRBJ2-7; TRBD2 matches 15 bases. Per the germline V gene, CDR1 is LNHDA and CDR2 is SQIVND (reference sequence). This CDR3 is 14 amino acids long. Germline trimming cut 5 bases from V and 9 bases from J; bases unmatched to any gene: 5. CDR3 sequence (DNA): TGTGCCAGTAGTTTTGGACTAGCGGGAGGGGCGCAGTACTTC. Translating it yields CASSFGLAGGAQYF.

The chain joins TRBV29-1 to TRBJ1-1; TRBD1 might be the D (5 bases). This CDR3 spans 13 amino acids. Trimming cost V 5 bases and J 2 bases, with 12 bases left between them. Germline assignment: CDR1 SQVTM and CDR2 ANQGSEA. The CDR3 reads CSVPGRKNTEAFF. CDR3 nucleotide sequence: TGCAGCGTTCCAGGGCGGAAAAACACTGAAGCTTTCTTT.

The CDR3 DNA sequence: TGTGCCAGCAGCGAAGACACAGTCTTTGCTGGAAACACCATATATTTT. Protein: CASSEDTVFAGNTIYF. This chain links TRBV9 with TRBJ1-3, with D unresolved. This CDR3 is built from 16 residues. Germline CDR1 reads SGDLS; CDR2 reads YYNGEE. V shed 3 bases and J shed 2 bases, with 15 bases lying between them.

The chain uses TRBV10-3 and TRBJ1-5; TRBD1 might be the D (5 bases). There are 14 residues in the CDR3. From germline, CDR1 is ENHRY and CDR2 SYGVKD. V lost 3 bases, J lost 3 bases, and 9 bases lay in between. Here the CDR3 DNA reads TGTGCCATCAGTGACGGGGGGAACAATCAGCCCCAGCATTTT. Translating it yields CAISDGGNNQPQHF.

The genes are TRBV5-4 and TRBJ2-3; tentatively, D is TRBD1 (6 bases). V was pared by 4 bases and J by 6 bases, with 15 bases between. From germline, CDR1 is SGHNT and CDR2 YYREEE (reference sequence). The CDR3 runs 14 residues. The CDR3 bases are TGTGCCAGCAGCCCCCATGGTAGGGGGGATACGCAGTATTTT. This codes for CASSPHGRGDTQYF.